A single T cell receptor (beta chain) is shown here with its context. Profiled with immunoSEQ multiplex PCR; TCRdb holds only in-frame clones, not every one. The sample lists about 52,000 clones, approximately 86% occurring once. CDR3 length: 15 amino acids. Deletions cut 1 base from V and 7 bases from J, with 13 bases between. Per germline, CDR1 SGHVS and CDR2 FNYEAQ. Systemic immunosuppression or autoimmune disease history was grounds to exclude patients. The data derive from a study of OX40 agonist ivuxolimab in advanced cancers. Study-level information: Prior anti-PD-1, anti-PD-L1 or anti-CTLA-4 therapy was allowed; more than 30% had some.

The sample in question was CD4+ or CD8+ T cells sorted from blood, obtained in a trial of the OX40 agonist ivuxolimab. The V call is TRBV7-6, the J call TRBJ1-4, with a tentative D call TRBD1 (5 bases). This clonotype was obtained from an adult with an advanced solid tumor such as melanoma, head and neck, liver or kidney cancer. Here the CDR3 reads CASSLEAGDGEKLFF. The CDR3 bases are TGTGCCAGCAGCTTAGAGGCGGGGGATGGTGAAAAACTGTTTTTT.